The source of this T cell receptor beta chain is a study of cytotoxic CD8 clonotypes in ibrutinib-treated CLL. Points from the study as a whole: There were few public clonotypes, and on treatment they contracted or stayed stable.

TCRdb's copy holds only in-frame clones and misses some; the assay was immunoSEQ multiplex PCR. The sample lists roughly 130,000 clones, less than 95% occurring once. Germline V gene lookup returns CDR1 SGHTS and CDR2 YDEGEE. The CDR3 spans 15 residues. V trimming: 3 bases; J trimming: 1 base; junction bases outside the gene matches: 3. About this clone itself: As yet, its antigen is unknown.

The sequencing used PBMCs, collected after 12 months of ibrutinib treatment. This TCR came from a human donor with chronic lymphocytic leukemia. J is TRBJ2-1 and V is TRBV5-8, with 8 bases that match TRBD2. The CDR3 coding sequence is TGTGCCAGCAGCTCGGGGGGGTGGTCCTACAATGAGCAGTTCTTC. Translated: CASSSGGWSYNEQFF.